These T cell receptor beta chains were read from a single sample in a study of blood T cell repertoires in COVID-19. Generated by immunoSEQ multiplex PCR, the TCRdb table keeps only in-frame clones and is missing some. The profile shows tens of thousands of clones, roughly 86% of them singletons. The sample consisted of peripheral blood. The receptor source for this set is a man between 65 and 85 years old with acute or convalescent COVID-19. CDR3s include the opening cysteine and the closing phenylalanine or tryptophan. Each record gives: J gene, D gene, clone size, V gene, CDR3 length, CDR3 protein, CDR3 DNA. D genes are given only for firm matches. Size tells how often a clone was seen (once, few, many) or the class of an expanded clone, and some rows leave it out.

J: TRBJ1-1; D: TRBD1; size: .; V: TRBV4-1; length: 16; CDR3: CASSQVPGTVLTEAFF; DNA: TGCGCCAGCAGCCAAGTCCCCGGGACAGTCCTCACTGAAGCTTTCTTT
J: TRBJ1-2; D: TRBD1; size: .; V: TRBV9; length: 16; CDR3: CASSAGQGGIDYGYTF; DNA: TGTGCCAGCAGCGCAGGACAGGGAGGTATCGACTATGGCTACACCTTC
J: TRBJ1-5; D: TRBD1; size: .; V: TRBV5-5; length: 15; CDR3: CASSSGQGIDQPQHF; DNA: TGTGCCAGCAGCTCAGGACAGGGGATCGATCAGCCCCAGCATTTT
J: TRBJ2-1; D: TRBD2; size: .; V: TRBV5-1; length: 16; CDR3: CASSPQPSGGANEQFF; DNA: TGCGCCAGCAGCCCACAGCCATCCGGGGGGGCTAATGAGCAGTTCTTC
J: TRBJ1-1; D: .; size: .; V: TRBV5-1; length: 14; CDR3: CASTGQQANTEAFF; DNA: TGCGCCAGCACTGGGCAACAGGCGAACACTGAAGCTTTCTTT
J: TRBJ1-5; D: TRBD1; size: .; V: TRBV30; length: 14; CDR3: CAWRTGTSNQPQHF; DNA: TGTGCCTGGAGGACAGGGACTAGCAATCAGCCCCAGCATTTT
J: TRBJ2-4; D: .; size: .; V: TRBV6-5; length: 14; CDR3: CASSRDTAKNIQYF; DNA: TGTGCCAGCAGTCGGGACACGGCCAAAAACATTCAGTACTTC
J: TRBJ1-2; D: TRBD1; size: .; V: TRBV3-1/TRBV3-2; length: 17; CDR3: CASSLGGPGQGLYGYTF; DNA: TGTGCCAGCAGCCTCGGAGGACCGGGACAGGGCCTCTATGGCTACACCTTC
J: TRBJ1-4; D: .; size: .; V: TRBV28; length: 13; CDR3: CASSFQAPVLVFF; DNA: TGTGCCAGCAGTTTCCAGGCGCCCGTCTTAGTGTTTTTT
J: TRBJ1-6; D: .; size: .; V: TRBV14; length: 14; CDR3: CASASHVGGSPLHF; DNA: TGTGCCAGCGCTTCACATGTGGGGGGGTCACCCCTCCACTTT
J: TRBJ1-1; D: TRBD1; size: .; V: TRBV3-1/TRBV3-2; length: 14; CDR3: CASSSRDRESEAFF; DNA: TGTGCCAGCAGCTCCCGGGACAGGGAGAGTGAAGCTTTCTTT
J: TRBJ2-5; D: .; size: .; V: TRBV3-1/TRBV3-2; length: 15; CDR3: CASSQDITRQETQYF; DNA: TGTGCCAGCAGCCAAGATATCACAAGACAAGAGACCCAGTACTTC
J: TRBJ1-1; D: TRBD1; size: .; V: TRBV19; length: 12; CDR3: CASIDRATEAFF; DNA: TGTGCCAGCATCGACAGGGCCACTGAAGCTTTCTTT
J: TRBJ2-2; D: .; size: .; V: TRBV7-2; length: 15; CDR3: CASSLGMSSTGELFF; DNA: TGTGCCAGCAGCTTAGGAATGTCGAGCACCGGGGAGCTGTTTTTT
J: TRBJ1-6; D: .; size: .; V: TRBV20-1; length: 16; CDR3: CSASPAPGSYNSPLHF; DNA: TGCAGTGCTAGTCCAGCGCCGGGCTCCTATAATTCACCCCTCCACTTT
J: TRBJ1-6; D: TRBD1; size: .; V: TRBV5-1; length: 15; CDR3: CASSPSGGGGSPLHF; DNA: TGCGCCAGCTCCCCCTCAGGGGGCGGCGGCTCACCCCTCCACTTT
J: TRBJ2-3; D: TRBD2; size: .; V: TRBV11-2; length: 16; CDR3: CASSPTRGGGADTQYF; DNA: TGTGCCAGCAGCCCGACCCGCGGGGGAGGGGCCGATACGCAGTATTTT
J: TRBJ1-2; D: .; size: .; V: TRBV5-1; length: 14; CDR3: CASSSEVGYYGYTF; DNA: TGCGCCAGCAGCTCGGAGGTAGGCTACTATGGCTACACCTTC
J: TRBJ1-2; D: TRBD1; size: .; V: TRBV9; length: 15; CDR3: CASSPGTGVGYGYTF; DNA: TGTGCCAGCAGCCCCGGGACAGGGGTTGGCTATGGCTACACCTTC
J: TRBJ1-5; D: .; size: few; V: TRBV18; length: 16; CDR3: CASSQNQGLEDQPQHF; DNA: TGTGCCAGCTCTCAAAACCAGGGGCTAGAGGATCAGCCCCAGCATTTT
J: TRBJ2-6; D: .; size: once; V: TRBV16; length: 13; CDR3: CASSPFRANVLTF; DNA: TGTGCCAGCAGCCCCTTCCGGGCCAACGTCCTGACTTTC
J: TRBJ1-5; D: .; size: .; V: TRBV7-8; length: 14; CDR3: CASSLRVPDQPQHF; DNA: TGTGCCAGCAGCTTGAGGGTTCCGGACCAGCCCCAGCATTTT
J: TRBJ1-1; D: TRBD1; size: once; V: TRBV3-1/TRBV3-2; length: 14; CDR3: CASSQDDRATEAFF; DNA: TGTGCCAGCAGCCAAGATGACAGGGCGACTGAAGCTTTCTTT
J: TRBJ2-5; D: TRBD1; size: .; V: TRBV6-2/TRBV6-3; length: 15; CDR3: CASSTRTGRIDTQYF; DNA: TGTGCCAGCAGTACCCGGACAGGGAGGATAGACACCCAGTACTTC
J: TRBJ2-7; D: .; size: .; V: TRBV5-1; length: 16; CDR3: CASSLGGTLTTYEQYF; DNA: TGCGCCAGCAGCTTGGGGGGGACACTCACAACCTACGAGCAGTACTTC
J: TRBJ1-6; D: .; size: once; V: TRBV9; length: 17; CDR3: CASSVGTPSSYNSPLHF; DNA: TGTGCCAGCAGCGTCGGGACACCGAGCTCCTATAATTCACCCCTCCACTTT
J: TRBJ2-1; D: TRBD2; size: .; V: TRBV5-4; length: 15; CDR3: CASSFIAGTYNEQFF; DNA: TGTGCCAGCAGCTTTATAGCGGGGACCTACAATGAGCAGTTCTTC
J: TRBJ1-1; D: TRBD1; size: .; V: TRBV5-1; length: 15; CDR3: CASSLSRQGDTEAFF; DNA: TGCGCCAGCAGCCTCAGTCGACAGGGAGACACTGAAGCTTTCTTT
J: TRBJ1-4; D: .; size: .; V: TRBV4-3; length: 15; CDR3: CASSLLGGLGEKLFF; DNA: TGCGCCAGCAGCCTATTGGGGGGGTTGGGTGAAAAACTGTTTTTT
J: TRBJ1-6; D: .; size: .; V: TRBV7-8; length: 12; CDR3: CASSLVRSPLHF; DNA: TGTGCCAGCAGCTTAGTCCGTTCACCCCTCCACTTT
J: TRBJ2-5; D: TRBD2; size: .; V: TRBV4-2; length: 15; CDR3: CASSQATSGPETQYF; DNA: TGTGCCAGCAGCCAAGCGACTAGCGGCCCAGAGACCCAGTACTTC
J: TRBJ1-5; D: .; size: .; V: TRBV12-3/TRBV12-4; length: 13; CDR3: CASVKERGQPQHF; DNA: TGTGCCAGCGTCAAGGAAAGGGGTCAGCCCCAGCATTTT
J: TRBJ2-3; D: .; size: few; V: TRBV21-1; length: 13; CDR3: CASSRTSADTQYF; DNA: TGTGCCAGCAGCAGAACTAGCGCCGATACGCAGTATTTT
J: TRBJ1-1; D: TRBD1; size: .; V: TRBV14; length: 14; CDR3: CASSNDRVNTEAFF; DNA: TGTGCCAGCAGCAACGACAGGGTAAACACTGAAGCTTTCTTT
J: TRBJ1-2; D: .; size: .; V: TRBV9; length: 12; CDR3: CASSVSVYGYTF; DNA: TGTGCCAGCAGCGTATCAGTTTATGGCTACACCTTC
J: TRBJ2-1; D: TRBD1; size: .; V: TRBV2; length: 14; CDR3: CASRGQQGLGEQFF; DNA: TGTGCCAGCAGAGGTCAACAGGGGTTGGGTGAGCAGTTCTTC
J: TRBJ2-2; D: TRBD2; size: few; V: TRBV4-3; length: 15; CDR3: CASSHTSGNTGELFF; DNA: TGCGCCAGCAGCCATACTAGCGGTAACACCGGGGAGCTGTTTTTT
J: TRBJ2-5; D: .; size: .; V: TRBV4-3; length: 14; CDR3: CASSQGVAGETQYF; DNA: TGCGCCAGCAGCCAAGGAGTCGCAGGGGAGACCCAGTACTTC
J: TRBJ2-2; D: TRBD2; size: .; V: TRBV18; length: 19; CDR3: CASSPEIKGLAGDTGELFF; DNA: TGTGCCAGCTCACCAGAAATCAAGGGACTAGCGGGTGACACCGGGGAGCTGTTTTTT
J: TRBJ2-7; D: TRBD2; size: .; V: TRBV7-6; length: 15; CDR3: CASSPGGRSTYEQYF; DNA: TGTGCCAGCAGCCCGGGCGGGAGATCGACCTACGAGCAGTACTTC
J: TRBJ2-3; D: .; size: .; V: TRBV9; length: 14; CDR3: CASSVVGSGDTQYF; DNA: TGTGCCAGCAGCGTAGTAGGGAGCGGAGATACGCAGTATTTT
J: TRBJ2-2; D: TRBD2; size: .; V: TRBV4-3; length: 21; CDR3: CASSQLLVGLAGGRDTGELFF; DNA: TGCGCCAGCAGCCAACTCCTCGTGGGACTAGCGGGAGGACGGGACACCGGGGAGCTGTTTTTT
J: TRBJ2-3; D: TRBD2; size: .; V: TRBV4-3; length: 16; CDR3: CASSLEGAGRTDTQYF; DNA: TGCGCCAGCAGCCTAGAGGGAGCGGGGCGCACAGATACGCAGTATTTT
J: TRBJ2-7; D: .; size: .; V: TRBV25-1; length: 13; CDR3: CASSEYYSYEQYF; DNA: TGTGCCAGCAGTGAATACTACTCCTACGAGCAGTACTTC
J: TRBJ2-2; D: .; size: once; V: TRBV9; length: 13; CDR3: CASSATVTGELFF; DNA: TGTGCCAGCAGCGCTACAGTCACCGGGGAGCTGTTTTTT
J: TRBJ1-4; D: .; size: .; V: TRBV6-2/TRBV6-3; length: 15; CDR3: CASSYPGQSGEKLFF; DNA: TGTGCCAGCAGTTACCCTGGACAGTCGGGTGAAAAACTGTTTTTT
J: TRBJ2-1; D: TRBD2; size: .; V: TRBV6-6; length: 17; CDR3: CASSPGLAGGIYNEQFF; DNA: TGTGCCAGCAGTCCGGGACTAGCGGGGGGGATATACAATGAGCAGTTCTTC
J: TRBJ2-2; D: .; size: .; V: TRBV9; length: 14; CDR3: CASMYRDNTGELFF; DNA: TGTGCCAGCATGTACAGGGATAACACCGGGGAGCTGTTTTTT
J: TRBJ1-4; D: .; size: once; V: TRBV24-1; length: 13; CDR3: CATSEPDREKLFF; DNA: TGTGCCACCAGTGAGCCCGACAGAGAAAAACTGTTTTTT
J: TRBJ1-2; D: .; size: few; V: TRBV12-5; length: 10; CDR3: CAGRLNGYTF; DNA: TGTGCTGGGAGGCTAAATGGCTACACCTTC
J: TRBJ1-5; D: .; size: .; V: TRBV5-1; length: 17; CDR3: CASSFTSGDDSNQPQHF; DNA: TGCGCCAGCAGCTTTACCTCAGGGGATGACAGCAATCAGCCCCAGCATTTT